The next 14 T cell receptor beta chains were all read from a single sample in a study of blood T cell repertoires in COVID-19. Libraries were prepared by immunoSEQ multiplex PCR; TCRdb keeps only in-frame clonotypes and omits some of them. Among 150,000 to 200,000 clones listed, around 82% were seen once. What was sequenced was peripheral blood. These receptors all come from a man in his 60s with active or convalescent COVID-19.

This chain connects TRBV5-1 to TRBJ2-3, with 7 bases that match TRBD2. V dropped 3 bases and J dropped 3; count of bases not matched to a gene: 4. Germline V CDR1 and CDR2: SGHRS, YFSETQ. The CDR3 runs to 14 residues. CDR3 sequence reads: CASSSGLETDTQYF. The DNA for the CDR3 is TGCGCCAGCAGCTCAGGACTAGAAACAGATACGCAGTATTTT. Using reference TRBV5-1 and TRBJ2-3 for the parts outside the CDR3, the full variable domain is KAGVTQTPRYLIKTRGQQVTLSCSPISGHRSVSWYQQTPGQGLQFLFEYFSETQRNKGNFPGRFSGRQFSNSRSEMNVSTLELGDSALYLCASSSGLETDTQYFGPGTRLTVL.

The chain recombines TRBV19 with TRBJ2-7, with no clear D. Trimming removed 10 bases from V and 0 bases from J, with 10 bases in between. Per germline, CDR1 LNHDA and CDR2 SQIVND (reference sequence). The CDR3 extends over 12 amino acids. The CDR3 sequence is CANIQSSYEQYF. The CDR3 DNA reads as TGTGCCAACATTCAAAGCTCCTACGAGCAGTACTTC.

The CDR3 sequence is CSVAWRQGYGYTF. The CDR3 coding sequence is TGCAGCGTCGCTTGGAGACAGGGCTATGGCTACACCTTC. This rearrangement joins TRBV29-1 to TRBJ1-2; 7 nucleotides align to TRBD1. The germline gives CDR1 SQVTM, CDR2 ANQGSEA. CDR3 length: 13 amino acids. The V gene end was trimmed by 6 bases and the J gene end by 4 bases; junction bases not matched to a gene: 8.

The gene calls are TRBV11-3 and TRBJ1-1; TRBD1 is a possible D gene (6 bases). The CDR3 runs 13 residues. V was pared by 6 bases and J by 1 base, with 9 bases between. Germline values: CDR1 SGHNT, CDR2 YENEEA. The CDR3 region is CASSQGPNTEAFF. The CDR3 DNA reads as TGTGCCAGCAGTCAGGGGCCGAACACTGAAGCTTTCTTT.

The V call is TRBV5-1, the J call TRBJ2-3, with 9 bases matching TRBD2. The ends lost 4 bases at V and 12 bases at J; junction bases unmatched: 6. The CDR3 is 12 amino acids. Germline V CDR1 and CDR2: SGHRS, YFSETQ. CDR3 amino acids: CASSAGTSYQYF. The CDR3 region has the DNA TGCGCCAGCAGCGCCGGGACTAGCTACCAGTATTTT.

This sequence joins TRBV6-4 and TRBJ2-1; weak D call: TRBD2 (5 bases). Trimming left V 6 bases short and J 6 bases short, with 18 bases between. Germline CDR1 MRHNA, CDR2 SNTAGT. CDR3 size: 15 residues. In DNA, the CDR3 is TGTGCCAGCAGCGTCGAGGCCGGACTCACCAATGAGCAGTTCTTC. Its protein product is CASSVEAGLTNEQFF.

The chain has TRBV5-5 and TRBJ1-1, with D unresolved. V was trimmed by 4 bases and J by 4 bases, leaving 17 bases between them. This CDR3 region has 15 residues. Germline assignment: CDR1 SGHKS and CDR2 YYEKEE (reference sequence). The CDR3 loop is CASSPPRLVGTEAFF. DNA of the CDR3: TGTGCCAGCAGCCCCCCGAGGCTGGTCGGCACTGAAGCTTTCTTT. The variable domain in full, completed from reference TRBV5-5 and TRBJ1-1, reads DAGVTQSPTHLIKTRGQQVTLRCSPISGHKSVSWYQQVLGQGPQFIFQYYEKEERGRGNFPDRFSARQFPNYSSELNVNALLLGDSALYLCASSPPRLVGTEAFFGQGTRLTVV.

The V gene is TRBV10-3, the J gene TRBJ2-7, with D hard to call. CDR3 length equals 14 residues. V lost 8 bases to trimming and J lost 2 bases, with 16 bases between them. CDR1 is ENHRY and CDR2 is SYGVKD in the germline V gene. This chain's CDR3 is CAIALPPPAYEQYF. The CDR3 region has the DNA TGTGCCATCGCCCTCCCCCCACCGGCCTACGAGCAGTACTTC.

This chain connects TRBV9 to TRBJ2-2, with D possibly TRBD2 on 5 matching bases. The germline V gene has CDR1 SGDLS and CDR2 YYNGEE. Trimming stripped 0 bases from V and 4 bases from J, with 7 bases between. The CDR3 totals 14 residues. The CDR3 protein is CASSVGAGTGELFF. Written as DNA, the CDR3 is TGTGCCAGCAGCGTAGGGGCGGGCACCGGGGAGCTGTTTTTT.

The rearrangement joins TRBV7-9 to TRBJ2-3; weak D call: TRBD2 (6 bases). Trimming took off 7 bases at V and 6 bases at J, with 14 bases between the two ends. Germline V gene data show CDR1 as SEHNR and CDR2 as FQNEAQ (reference sequence). The CDR3 has 13 amino acids. The CDR3 DNA reads TGTGCCAGCACCTCAACTAGCAAGGATACGCAGTATTTT. Translating it yields CASTSTSKDTQYF.

The chain combines TRBV7-3 with TRBJ2-5; 9 bases are shared with TRBD2. The trim removed 2 bases at V and 11 bases at J, leaving 15 bases unmatched. Germline CDR1 and CDR2: SGHTA and FQGTGA. The CDR3 consists of 16 residues. CDR3 residues: CASSLSPISGGGSQYF. CDR3 sequence (DNA): TGTGCCAGCAGCTTATCCCCCATTAGCGGGGGCGGGTCGCAGTACTTC.

V usage is TRBV5-1 and J usage is TRBJ2-2, with D tentatively TRBD1 (5 bases). Trimming removed 0 bases from V and 7 bases from J, with 13 bases in between. The CDR3 totals 15 residues. Looked up from germline, CDR1 is SGHRS and CDR2 is YFSETQ. The CDR3 here is CASSLDMDTGGELFF. DNA of the CDR3: TGCGCCAGCAGCTTGGATATGGACACCGGCGGGGAGCTGTTTTTT.

The chain recombines TRBV19 with TRBJ2-5, with 12 bases fitting TRBD2. Germline CDR1 and CDR2: LNHDA and SQIVND (reference sequence). J was trimmed by 5 bases and V by 5 bases; bases with no gene match: 6. The CDR3 sequence is 15 residues long. The CDR3 sequence is CASSERLAGVETQYF. The CDR3 nucleotides are TGTGCCAGTAGTGAAAGACTAGCGGGGGTGGAGACCCAGTACTTC.

In its sample, this clone was seen once. The chain has TRBV7-9 and TRBJ1-1, with D perhaps matching TRBD1 (6 bases). This CDR3 is built from 14 residues. Per germline, CDR1 SEHNR and CDR2 FQNEAQ (reference sequence). V was shortened by 5 bases and J by 4 bases, with 14 bases between the two germline ends. CDR3 DNA: TGTGCCAGCAGCGCCGCCGGGACACTCACTGAAGCTTTCTTT. It yields the protein CASSAAGTLTEAFF.